The T cell receptor beta chain under discussion was sequenced for a study of Ad26.COV2.S vaccination and SARS-CoV-2 variants. Study-wide points: The TCR breadth and depth analyses may have produced an underestimate of total T cell responses. Those who received the vaccine showed greater spike-specific TCR breadth than those given placebo. Across vaccine and placebo recipients, the breadth of non-spike TCRs was similar.

Concerning this clone itself: Its antigen is unknown.

From germline, CDR1 is SGHTA and CDR2 FQGNSA. Deletions cut 2 bases from V and 2 bases from J, with 12 bases between. CDR3 length: 15 amino acids. Treatment described: roughly 18 received Ad26.COV2.S at low or high dose, single or two shots; several received placebo; per-sample allocation not given. Specimens were obtained on day 63 following the first vaccine or placebo injection. This table comes from immunoSEQ multiplex PCR, and its TCRdb copy is limited to in-frame clones, with some not included. The table includes over 450,000 clones, 80% to 90% detected once. This sequence joins TRBV7-2 and TRBJ1-2; a possible D gene is TRBD1 (5 bases). Sequences were derived from peripheral blood, sampled in a trial of Ad26.COV2.S vaccine versus placebo. The clonotype originates from a person aged 18 to 59 who received the Ad26.COV2.S COVID-19 vaccine or a placebo. DNA of the CDR3: TGTGCCAGCAGCTTAATCCGTGACAGCAACTATGGCTACACCTTC. Protein sequence: CASSLIRDSNYGYTF. The full variable domain, its missing parts supplied by reference TRBV7-2 and TRBJ1-2, is GAGVSQSPSNKVTEKGKDVELRCDPISGHTALYWYRQSLGQGLEFLIYFQGNSAPDKSGLPSDRFSAERTGGSVSTLTIQRTQQEDSAVYLCASSLIRDSNYGYTFGSGTRLTVV.